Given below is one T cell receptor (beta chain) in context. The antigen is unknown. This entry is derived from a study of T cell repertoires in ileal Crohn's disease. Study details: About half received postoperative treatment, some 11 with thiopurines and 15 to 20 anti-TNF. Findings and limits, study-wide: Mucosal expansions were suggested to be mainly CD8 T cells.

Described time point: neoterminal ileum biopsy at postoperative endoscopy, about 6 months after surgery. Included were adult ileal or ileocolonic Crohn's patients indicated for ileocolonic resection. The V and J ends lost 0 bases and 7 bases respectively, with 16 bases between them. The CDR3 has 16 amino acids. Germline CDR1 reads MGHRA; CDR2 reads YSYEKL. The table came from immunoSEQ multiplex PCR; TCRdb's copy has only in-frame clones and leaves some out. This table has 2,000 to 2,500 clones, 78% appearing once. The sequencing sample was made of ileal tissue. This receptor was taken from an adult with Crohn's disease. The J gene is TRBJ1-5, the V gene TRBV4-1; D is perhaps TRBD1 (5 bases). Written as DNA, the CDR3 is TGCGCCAGCAGCCAAGATGTCGCAGGGCGTGGGCAGCCCCAGCATTTT. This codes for CASSQDVAGRGQPQHF.